One TCR beta chain is described in this entry. The antigen remains unidentified. This sample was included in a study of siplizumab effects on memory and regulatory T cells. Study conclusions and caveats: Whether the proliferating Tregs (from siplizumab cultures) were suppressive was not confirmed.

Repertoires were generated with immunoSEQ multiplex PCR, while TCRdb's copy carries only in-frame clones and drops some. The table lists approximately 56,000 clones, just over 95% of them singletons. The CDR3 consists of 17 residues. Trimming took off 1 base at V and 0 bases at J, with 14 bases between the two ends. Germline CDR1 reads SEHNR; CDR2 reads FQNEAQ (reference sequence). The sequence was collected from a human donor in good health. This chain links TRBV7-9 with TRBJ2-3; D tentatively fits TRBD1 or TRBD2 (6 bases each). The sequenced sample consisted of naive CD8+ T cells sorted from blood. Here the CDR3 reads CASSLEGVAASTDTQYF. The CDR3 region has the DNA TGTGCCAGCAGCTTAGAGGGGGTAGCGGCTAGCACAGATACGCAGTATTTT.